The text below deals with one T cell receptor (beta chain). Its target is unknown. This sample was included in a study of T-cell memory formation after mild COVID-19. CDR1 and CDR2 (germline): SGHTA, FQGTGA. V dropped 1 base and J dropped 8 bases, with 7 bases sitting between them. CDR3 length: 12 amino acids. Study outcomes and limitations: That cross-reactive memory joined was suggested by some responding clones appearing in pre-infection memory. Clones that shrank (day 15 to 85) were balanced CD4/CD8, whereas later expanders leaned CD4+.

Sample barcodes and UMIs were carried by the TCR alpha and TCR beta cDNA libraries that 5'RACE generated with constant-segment primers. TCRdb fed the 5' RACE reads into MiXCR, producing one record per CDR3 protein. Of a few hundred thousand distinct CDR3 sequences listed, 16% were seen once; the top ten hold 20% to 25%. The source of this sequence is a man in his late teens or twenties who had mild COVID-19 (a few samples of this study predate the infection). Cell type and time point are not known. The sample comprised PBMCs or a T cell subset sorted from them (not recorded which). This chain links TRBV7-3 with TRBJ2-3; D is perhaps TRBD2 (5 bases). The CDR3 protein is CASSLKGGTQYF. Here the CDR3 DNA reads TGTGCCAGCAGCTTAAAAGGAGGTACGCAGTATTTT.